One sample yielded the 30 T cell receptor beta chains listed below, sequenced in a study of blood T cell repertoires in COVID-19. This table comes from immunoSEQ multiplex PCR, and its TCRdb copy is limited to in-frame clones, with some not included. The data contain around 350,000 clones, around nine tenths of them seen just once; the ten biggest clones take up around 2.9%. The source material was peripheral blood. Source of these receptors: a human donor in a cohort sampled during active COVID-19.

The rearrangement uses TRBV4-1 and TRBJ1-3; 10 bases map to TRBD1. CDR1 is MGHRA and CDR2 is YSYEKL in the germline V gene. The V segment lost 4 bases and the J segment 1 base; nucleotides outside the gene matches: 1. The CDR3 is 15 residues long. This CDR3 is CASSRGQGSGNTIYF. The CDR3 DNA follows: TGCGCCAGCAGCCGGGGACAGGGGTCTGGAAACACCATATATTTT.

The J gene is TRBJ1-1, the V gene TRBV2; D ambiguous. Germline loops: CDR1 SNHLY, CDR2 FYNNEI. Trimming removed 8 bases at V and 2 bases at J, with 9 bases between. The CDR3 has 12 amino acids. DNA of the CDR3: TGTGCCAGCTCCTCCAGTAACACTGAAGCTTTCTTT. Protein sequence: CASSSSNTEAFF.

V is TRBV20-1 and J is TRBJ2-3; no clear D. V dropped 5 bases and J dropped 4 bases, with 7 bases sitting between them. The CDR3 sequence is 11 residues long. CDR1 is DFQATT, CDR2 SNEGSKA, per germline (reference sequence). The CDR3 spells CSAPFADTQYF. The DNA for the CDR3 is TGCAGTGCTCCTTTCGCAGATACGCAGTATTTT.

The V call is TRBV27, the J call TRBJ1-5, with D possibly TRBD1 on 5 matching bases. The CDR3 runs 14 residues. Trimming removed 6 bases at V and 2 bases at J, with 11 bases between. Germline values: CDR1 MNHEY, CDR2 SMNVEV (reference sequence). The CDR3 DNA reads as TGTGCCAGCAGCTCGACAGTCGGCAATCAGCCCCAGCATTTT. The encoded protein is CASSSTVGNQPQHF.

The rearrangement uses TRBV4-1 and TRBJ2-5; 15 bases fit TRBD2. The CDR3 runs to 17 residues. The junction had 10 bases not matched to a gene; V was cut back by 5 bases and J by 6 bases. Germline CDR1 is MGHRA and CDR2 is YSYEKL. DNA of the CDR3: TGCGCCAGCAGCAGAGGACTAGCGGGAGGGTCTCGGAAGACCCAGTACTTC. It codes for CASSRGLAGGSRKTQYF.

The chain uses TRBV4-1 and TRBJ1-1, with a tentative D call TRBD1 (6 bases). This CDR3 has 15 residues. Germline CDR1 and CDR2: MGHRA and YSYEKL. Trimming took 1 base from V and 0 from J, leaving 9 bases between them. This CDR3 is CASSQGQGLNTEAFF. The CDR3 region has the DNA TGCGCCAGCAGCCAAGGCCAGGGGCTGAACACTGAAGCTTTCTTT.

The V and J genes are TRBV4-2 and TRBJ2-7, with TRBD1 matching 7 bases. V lost 1 base and J lost 1; bases outside the gene matches: 13. From germline, CDR1 is LGHNA and CDR2 YNFKEQ. This CDR3 contains 18 residues. The CDR3 DNA sequence: TGTGCCAGCAGCCAAGGTCGGGGAGCAGGGGGTAGGTCCTACGAGCAGTACTTC. Translated: CASSQGRGAGGRSYEQYF.

The CDR3 DNA sequence: TGTGCCAGCAGCCCTCTTACCCGGCAGGGGGGGAACACTGAAGCTTTCTTT. Translating gives CASSPLTRQGGNTEAFF. V usage is TRBV28 and J usage is TRBJ1-1; 7 bases are shared with TRBD1. CDR1 MDHEN and CDR2 SYDVKM come from the germline V gene. With 6 bases clipped from V and 1 base from J, the junction kept 14 bases outside the gene matches. This CDR3 is built from 17 residues. Variable domain in full (rest from reference TRBV28 and TRBJ1-1): DVKVTQSSRYLVKRTGEKVFLECVQDMDHENMFWYRQDPGLGLRLIYFSYDVKMKEKGDIPEGYSVSREKKERFSLILESASTNQTSMYLCASSPLTRQGGNTEAFFGQGTRLTVV.

The chain is built from TRBV27 and TRBJ2-1, with 8 bases fitting TRBD2. The germline CDR1 and CDR2 sequences are MNHEY and SMNVEV (reference sequence). The J segment lost 9 bases and the V segment lost 2 bases, leaving 18 bases of the junction unmatched. The CDR3 has 18 amino acids. For the CDR3, the DNA is TGTGCCAGCAGTTTAGGCCGGGACATAGGAAGCGGGAGACGTGAGCAGTTCTTC. Translation gives CASSLGRDIGSGRREQFF.

The J gene is TRBJ1-2, the V gene TRBV27; TRBD1 aligns across 7 bases. CDR1 and CDR2 from the germline V gene are MNHEY and SMNVEV (reference sequence). The CDR3 is 14 residues long. The V and J ends lost 4 bases and 2 bases, in that order; junction bases with no gene match: 4. CDR3 loop: CASSSTGENYGYTF. In DNA form, the CDR3 reads TGTGCCAGCAGTTCAACAGGGGAGAACTATGGCTACACCTTC.

Concerning this clone: The junction does not match germline at one end; this may be a read error. The V and J genes are TRBV6-4 and TRBJ2-5; maybe TRBD2 (6 bases). This CDR3 comprises 16 residues. The germline gives CDR1 MRHNA, CDR2 SNTAGT. CDR3 bases: TGTGCCAGCAGTTACTCTGGGCTAGCGCTACCGGGGACCCAGTACTTC. As protein: CASSYSGLALPGTQYF.

The V call is TRBV2, the J call TRBJ1-1; D call uncertain. The length of the CDR3 is 13 residues. V was clipped by 9 bases and J by 4 bases, with 15 bases between them. Germline-derived CDR1 and CDR2 are SNHLY and FYNNEI. The CDR3 sequence: CASTYRGSTEAFF. CDR3 DNA: TGTGCCAGTACCTATCGAGGATCCACTGAAGCTTTCTTT.

The J gene is TRBJ2-3, the V gene TRBV5-1; TRBD2 matches at 11 bases. CDR1 and CDR2 (germline): SGHRS, YFSETQ. This CDR3 contains 15 residues. J lost 5 bases, V lost 7 bases, and 9 bases had no gene match. The CDR3 loop is CASSFSGRAVDTQYF. CDR3 in DNA: TGCGCCAGCTCCTTTAGCGGGAGGGCCGTAGATACGCAGTATTTT.

This sequence joins TRBV7-9 and TRBJ1-6, with TRBD1 matching 11 bases. The CDR3 sequence is 17 residues long. The junction had 9 bases not matched to a gene; V was cut back by 5 bases and J by 6 bases. CDR1 is SEHNR and CDR2 is FQNEAQ in the germline V gene (reference sequence). The CDR3 reads CASSGQGAGPTNSPLHF. CDR3 nucleotide sequence: TGTGCCAGCAGCGGACAGGGGGCTGGACCTACTAATTCACCCCTCCACTTT.

V is TRBV6-1 and J is TRBJ2-3, with 8 nucleotides matching TRBD2. Per germline, CDR1 MNHNS and CDR2 SASEGT. This CDR3 is 17 amino acids long. Trimming at V came to 0 bases and at J to 1 base, leaving 6 bases not matched to a gene. The CDR3 DNA reads as TGTGCCAGCAGTGAAGCGTGGGCGGGAGGAGGCACAGATACGCAGTATTTT. Protein product: CASSEAWAGGGTDTQYF.

This clone was detected only a few times. The chain carries TRBV19 and TRBJ1-2, with D possibly being TRBD1 (6 bases). The CDR3 totals 16 residues. Trimming removed 5 bases at V and 3 bases at J, with 19 bases between. Germline values: CDR1 LNHDA, CDR2 SQIVND (reference sequence). CDR3 residues: CASSGPDSADYYGYTF. CDR3 in DNA: TGTGCCAGTAGTGGGCCGGACAGCGCAGACTACTATGGCTACACCTTC.

The chain is built from TRBV11-3 and TRBJ2-1; the match to TRBD2 covers 11 bases. Losses at the gene ends were 5 bases for V and 8 bases for J; bases not matched to a gene: 8. The germline V gene has CDR1 SGHNT and CDR2 YENEEA. There are 15 residues in the CDR3. This CDR3 reads CASSRLAGGQDEQFF. CDR3 DNA sequence: TGTGCCAGCAGCCGATTAGCGGGAGGGCAGGATGAGCAGTTCTTC.

This chain links TRBV29-1 with TRBJ2-5; maybe TRBD1 (6 bases). CDR3 length: 13 amino acids. Germline values: CDR1 SQVTM, CDR2 ANQGSEA. Trimming pared 7 bases from V and 10 bases from J, leaving 22 bases between. The CDR3 sequence is CSASTGLSEDQYF. For the CDR3, the DNA is TGCAGCGCATCGACAGGCCTATCCGAGGACCAGTACTTC.

The chain joins TRBV7-3 to TRBJ1-6, with 7 bases aligning to TRBD1. The V and J ends lost 5 bases and 10 bases, in that order; junction bases with no gene match: 5. The CDR3 consists of 13 residues. Looked up from germline, CDR1 is SGHTA and CDR2 is FQGTGA. The CDR3: CASSLGQDSPLHF. The CDR3 region has the DNA TGTGCCAGCAGCCTTGGACAGGACTCACCCCTCCACTTT.

The V gene is TRBV24-1, the J gene TRBJ2-1; D not certain. V lost 0 bases and J lost 0, with 8 bases in between. Per germline, CDR1 KGHDR and CDR2 SFDVKD. The CDR3 runs to 16 residues. The CDR3 region has the DNA TGTGCCACCAGTGATTTGAACAGTAACTCCTACAATGAGCAGTTCTTC. This sequence encodes CATSDLNSNSYNEQFF.

For the CDR3, the DNA is TGTGCCTGGATCCAGGCGGGAGCGAGGACTGAAGCTTTCTTT. This encodes CAWIQAGARTEAFF. This chain connects TRBV30 to TRBJ1-1; no clear D gene. With 4 bases removed from V and 5 bases from J, the gap between germline ends came to 17 bases. Germline V gives CDR1 GTSNPN, CDR2 SVGIG (reference sequence). The CDR3 has 14 amino acids.

The chain links TRBV6-1 to TRBJ1-1; D is possibly TRBD1 (6 bases). The CDR3 sequence is 14 residues long. Germline CDR1 MNHNS, CDR2 SASEGT. Trimming cost V 2 bases and J 13 bases, with 20 bases left between them. The CDR3 DNA reads as TGTGCCAGCAGTGAAAGGACAGCCGTTCCCAGGGGTTTCTTT. This gives the protein CASSERTAVPRGFF.

The rearrangement uses TRBV2 and TRBJ2-5; D may be TRBD1 (8 bases). The CDR3 sequence is 15 residues long. In germline, CDR1 is SNHLY, CDR2 FYNNEI. V lost 6 bases, J lost 0 bases, and 14 bases lay in between. The CDR3 coding sequence is TGTGCCAGCAGCAACAGGGGGGGGTACCAAGAGACCCAGTACTTC. This sequence encodes CASSNRGGYQETQYF.

The V gene is TRBV6-2 or TRBV6-3, the J gene TRBJ1-4; TRBD1 might be the D (5 bases). Germline V gene lookup returns CDR1 MNHEY and CDR2 SVGEGT. The CDR3 contains 15 residues. V lost 6 bases and J lost 4, with 15 bases in between. CDR3 amino acids: CASSRRRVDNEKLFF. DNA of the CDR3: TGTGCCAGCAGCCGCCGCAGGGTCGATAATGAAAAACTGTTTTTT.

This clone has only one observation. V gene TRBV4-1 combines with J gene TRBJ2-3, with 8 nucleotides matching TRBD1. The V gene end was trimmed by 2 bases and the J gene end by 2 bases; junction bases not matched to a gene: 12. CDR1 is MGHRA and CDR2 is YSYEKL in the germline V gene. This CDR3 has 18 residues. CDR3 DNA: TGCGCCAGCAGCCAACCCTTTGGACAGGGTCGGGACACAGATACGCAGTATTTT. It translates to CASSQPFGQGRDTDTQYF.

The V gene is TRBV29-1, the J gene TRBJ2-7, with D unresolved. The CDR3 runs 12 residues. Trimming cost V 3 bases and J 0 bases, with 6 bases left between them. CDR1 and CDR2 (germline): SQVTM, ANQGSEA. The CDR3 region is CSVEVSSYEQYF. CDR3 in DNA: TGCAGCGTTGAGGTGAGCTCCTACGAGCAGTACTTC.

The chain joins TRBV25-1 to TRBJ2-6; 7 bases line up with TRBD1. The CDR3 loop spans 16 amino acids. Losses at the gene ends were 6 bases for V and 5 bases for J; bases not matched to a gene: 10. The germline V gene encodes CDR1 MGHDK and CDR2 SYGVNS. This CDR3 reads CASRGPTGVWANVLTF. The CDR3, as DNA: TGTGCCAGCAGAGGGCCCACAGGGGTTTGGGCCAACGTCCTGACTTTC.

This clone has a handful of counts. CDR3 region: CASSLNRNPTGPNTEAFF. In nucleotides, the CDR3 is TGCGCCAGCAGCCTAAACCGCAACCCGACAGGCCCGAACACTGAAGCTTTCTTT. V usage is TRBV5-1 and J usage is TRBJ1-1; tentative D call: TRBD1 (6 bases). Trimming removed 4 bases from V and 1 base from J, with 23 bases in between. The CDR3 has 18 amino acids. Germline CDR1 is SGHRS and CDR2 is YFSETQ.

This chain connects TRBV6-6 to TRBJ1-2; no clear D gene. The CDR3 has 14 residues. Looked up from germline, CDR1 is MNHNY and CDR2 is SVGAGI (reference sequence). Trimming took off 0 bases at V and 2 bases at J, with 7 bases between the two ends. The CDR3: CASSYSRGNYGYTF. The CDR3 bases are TGTGCCAGCAGTTACTCGCGAGGGAACTATGGCTACACCTTC.

In its sample, this clone was seen once. The J gene is TRBJ2-4, the V gene TRBV29-1, with 7 bases aligning to TRBD1. Germline V gene sequence: CDR1 SQVTM, CDR2 ANQGSEA. The V and J ends lost 6 bases and 4 bases, in that order; junction bases with no gene match: 12. This CDR3 contains 15 residues. CDR3: CSVINQGESKNIQYF. CDR3 coding DNA: TGCAGCGTAATTAACCAGGGGGAGTCTAAAAACATTCAGTACTTC.